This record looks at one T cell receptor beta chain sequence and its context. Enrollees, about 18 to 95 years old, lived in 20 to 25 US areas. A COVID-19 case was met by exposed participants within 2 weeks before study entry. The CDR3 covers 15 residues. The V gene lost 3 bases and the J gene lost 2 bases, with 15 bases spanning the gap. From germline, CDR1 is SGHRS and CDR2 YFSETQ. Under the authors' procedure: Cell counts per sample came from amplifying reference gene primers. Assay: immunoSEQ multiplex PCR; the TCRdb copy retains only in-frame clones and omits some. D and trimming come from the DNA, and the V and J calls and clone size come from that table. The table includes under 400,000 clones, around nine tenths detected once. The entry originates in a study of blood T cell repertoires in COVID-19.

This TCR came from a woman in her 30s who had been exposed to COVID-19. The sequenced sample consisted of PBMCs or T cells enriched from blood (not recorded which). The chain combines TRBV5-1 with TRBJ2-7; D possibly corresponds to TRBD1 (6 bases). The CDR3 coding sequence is TGCGCCAGCAGCTCGATTGACAGGACTCCCTACGAGCAGTACTTC. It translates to CASSSIDRTPYEQYF. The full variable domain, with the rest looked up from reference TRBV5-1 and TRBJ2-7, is KAGVTQTPRYLIKTRGQQVTLSCSPISGHRSVSWYQQTPGQGLQFLFEYFSETQRNKGNFPGRFSGRQFSNSRSEMNVSTLELGDSALYLCASSSIDRTPYEQYFGPGTRLTVT.